This entry lists 27 T cell receptor beta chains sequenced from one sample in a study of shared clonotypes between healthy human individuals (dated by TCRdb to 2020 to 2022). Library method: the immunoSEQ multiplex PCR assay. Imported from immuneACCESS, the table was reduced by TCRdb to in-frame sequences with V and J called. These copies leave out some clones; in studies compared against another copy, an unresolved V gene accounts for under half, and the cause of the remainder is not known. For this sample the table gives fewer than 600,000 clones, of which around 79% were detected only once. In total, the top ten clones hold about an eighth of the sample. The sample was PBMCs. All receptors come from a woman in her thirties or forties in good health. Some clones in this sample may be carry-over from other donors' samples.

This chain joins TRBV28 and TRBJ1-6, with D maybe TRBD1 (6 bases). Germline-derived CDR1 and CDR2 are MDHEN and SYDVKM. Trimming stripped 6 bases from V and 6 bases from J, with 12 bases between. The CDR3 is made up of 14 amino acids. The CDR3 sequence: CASRLQGGNSPLHF. Here the CDR3 DNA reads TGTGCCAGCAGATTACAGGGAGGTAATTCACCCCTCCACTTT.

Turning to this clone: A much more abundant neighbour one base away suggests this may be a read error. The chain is built from TRBV7-9 and TRBJ1-2; no definite D call. Germline assignment: CDR1 SEHNR and CDR2 FQNEAQ (reference sequence). The CDR3 length is 14 residues. DNA for the CDR3: TGTGCCAGCAGCTTGGCAGGATTGAATAATGGCTGCACCTTC. It specifies CASSLAGLNNGCTF.

In its sample, this clone was seen once. The chain is built from TRBV28 and TRBJ2-1, with D possibly being TRBD1 (6 bases). The germline CDR1 and CDR2 sequences are MDHEN and SYDVKM. Trimming cost V 5 bases and J 9 bases, with 11 bases left between them. The CDR3 runs to 12 residues. CDR3 DNA: TGTGCCAGCAGTAGTACAGGGATTGAGCAGTTCTTC. Translating it yields CASSSTGIEQFF.

The rearrangement joins TRBV28 to TRBJ2-5; 12 bases are shared with TRBD2. The CDR3 extends over 15 amino acids. CDR1 is MDHEN, CDR2 SYDVKM, per germline. Trimming took 6 bases from V and 4 from J; bases not matched to a gene: 6. This chain's CDR3 is CASSLLAGGGETQYF. The DNA for the CDR3 is TGTGCCAGCAGCTTACTAGCGGGAGGTGGAGAGACCCAGTACTTC. The complete variable domain, with remaining parts taken from reference TRBV28 and TRBJ2-5, reads DVKVTQSSRYLVKRTGEKVFLECVQDMDHENMFWYRQDPGLGLRLIYFSYDVKMKEKGDIPEGYSVSREKKERFSLILESASTNQTSMYLCASSLLAGGGETQYFGPGTRLLVL.

This chain connects TRBV29-1 to TRBJ2-5; possible D gene TRBD2, 6 bases. CDR3 length equals 13 residues. The V end was cut by 4 bases, the J end by 5 bases, with 14 bases between. Germline V gene data show CDR1 as SQVTM and CDR2 as ANQGSEA. The CDR3 loop reads CSVGHQEGETQYF. The CDR3 DNA follows: TGCAGCGTTGGACACCAGGAGGGCGAGACCCAGTACTTC.

Concerning this clone itself: Since a much larger clone is just one base distant, this may be a read error. Other DNA sequences in the same sample also yield this CDR3. This rearrangement joins TRBV18 to TRBJ1-1; 8 bases are shared with TRBD1. This CDR3 region has 12 residues. V shed 2 bases, J shed 7 bases, and the junction held 0 bases outside the gene matches. CDR1 is KGHSH, CDR2 LQKENI, per germline. The CDR3 DNA reads TGTGCCAGCTCACCAGGACAGGGTGAAGCTTTCTTT. Translation gives CASSPGQGEAFF.

As DNA, the CDR3 is TGTGCCAGCAGTTCCCTGGTAGGCACCATATATTTT. It translates to CASSSLVGTIYF. The chain has TRBV27 and TRBJ1-3; D gene unclear. Per the germline V gene, CDR1 is MNHEY and CDR2 is SMNVEV (reference sequence). V was shortened by 4 bases and J by 9 bases, with 10 bases between the two germline ends. The CDR3 consists of 12 residues.

J is TRBJ2-6 and V is TRBV7-9; no reliable D call. The CDR3 totals 13 residues. Trimming removed 3 bases from V and 6 bases from J, with 6 bases in between. Germline V gene lookup returns CDR1 SEHNR and CDR2 FQNEAQ (reference sequence). The CDR3 DNA sequence: TGTGCCAGCAGCTTCCTAATGGCCAACGTCCTGACTTTC. Its translation is CASSFLMANVLTF.

This clone was detected ten times or more. In DNA form, the CDR3 reads TGTGCCAGCAGTCGAACGACAGGGTTGGAGACCCAGTACTTC. Translating it yields CASSRTTGLETQYF. V gene TRBV27 combines with J gene TRBJ2-5, with TRBD1 matching over 7 bases. The CDR3 consists of 14 residues. Per germline, CDR1 MNHEY and CDR2 SMNVEV (reference sequence). Trimming took 5 bases from V and 5 from J; bases not matched to a gene: 8.

CDR3 in DNA: TGTGCCAGCAGCAAGTTTCGGACAGGGATAGGAGAGACCCAGTACTTC. Translated: CASSKFRTGIGETQYF. This chain joins TRBV11-2 and TRBJ2-5, with 8 nucleotides matching TRBD1. The CDR3 runs 16 residues. The ends lost 5 bases at V and 4 bases at J; junction bases unmatched: 12. Germline loops: CDR1 SGHAT, CDR2 FQNNGV.

The chain combines TRBV11-2 with TRBJ1-1; 10 bases agree with TRBD1. Germline V gene sequence: CDR1 SGHAT, CDR2 FQNNGV. The CDR3 covers 14 residues. V dropped 4 bases and J dropped 6; count of bases not matched to a gene: 5. In DNA, the CDR3 is TGTGCCAGCAGCTCGGGACAGGGGAGCGCTGAAGCTTTCTTT. This translates into CASSSGQGSAEAFF.

Notes on this clone: The junction differs from germline at one of its ends, possibly a read error. V is TRBV11-2 and J is TRBJ1-1, with D unresolved. Germline assignment: CDR1 SGHAT and CDR2 FQNNGV. This CDR3 region has 12 residues. The CDR3 is CASRASSQRKIF. CDR3 nucleotide sequence: TGTGCCAGCAGAGCGTCCTCCCAACGGAAGATCTTT.

This chain uses TRBV21-1 with TRBJ1-2. TRBV21-1 is deemed a pseudogene. The CDR3 covers 14 residues. CDR3 protein: CASSKCGETHGYTF. The CDR3 coding sequence is TGTGCCAGCAGCAAGTGTGGGGAGACTCATGGCTACACCTTC.

V and J are TRBV2 and TRBJ1-5; unclear D gene. The CDR3 spans 12 residues. CDR1 is SNHLY, CDR2 FYNNEI, per germline. The ends were cut back, 4 bases at V and 11 bases at J, with 12 bases in the middle. The CDR3 loop reads CASSGPGEAQHF. The CDR3 DNA sequence: TGTGCCAGCAGTGGGCCGGGTGAAGCCCAGCATTTT.

The CDR3 nucleotides read TGTGCCAGCAGCACCCGGGACAGGGAGACCGGGGAGCTGTTTTTT. Translating it yields CASSTRDRETGELFF. This chain uses TRBV7-6 with TRBJ2-2; 9 nucleotides match TRBD1. In germline, CDR1 is SGHVS, CDR2 FNYEAQ. This CDR3 has 15 amino acids. The J segment lost 5 bases and the V segment lost 5 bases, leaving 6 bases of the junction unmatched.

This clone occurred many times. Other DNA sequences within the sample encode an identical CDR3. The V and J genes are TRBV2 and TRBJ1-2; a weak D match, TRBD1 (5 bases). There are 13 residues in the CDR3. Per germline, CDR1 SNHLY and CDR2 FYNNEI. Trimming cost V 5 bases and J 6 bases, with 13 bases left between them. The CDR3 DNA follows: TGTGCCAGCAGTCCGACTGGGACGGATGGCTACACCTTC. It is translated as CASSPTGTDGYTF.

This clone was observed many times. This chain uses TRBV30 with TRBJ2-5; D gene uncertain. With 1 base removed from V and 1 base from J, the gap between germline ends came to 13 bases. The CDR3 is made up of 15 amino acids. Germline V gene data show CDR1 as GTSNPN and CDR2 as SVGIG (reference sequence). CDR3 bases: TGTGCCTGGAGTGAATACGAAGCCATCCAAGAGACCCAGTACTTC. This codes for CAWSEYEAIQETQYF.

The V call is TRBV5-1, the J call TRBJ2-5, with D possibly TRBD2 on 5 matching bases. V was pared by 1 base and J by 5 bases, with 12 bases between. Germline-derived CDR1 and CDR2 are SGHRS and YFSETQ. The CDR3 sequence is 14 residues long. As DNA, the CDR3 is TGCGCCAGCAGCTTGAAGTCCGGGATCGAGACCCAGTACTTC. It encodes CASSLKSGIETQYF.

This clone was seen just once. The chain carries TRBV7-2 and TRBJ2-1; the D gene is possibly TRBD1 (5 bases). The germline V gene has CDR1 SGHTA and CDR2 FQGNSA. The CDR3 is made up of 13 amino acids. Trimming took off 1 base at V and 9 bases at J, with 10 bases between the two ends. The CDR3 here is CASSLGWGTEQFF. For the CDR3, the DNA is TGTGCCAGCAGCTTAGGCTGGGGCACTGAGCAGTTCTTC.

This clone came up many times. Other nucleotide sequences in the sample specify the same CDR3. The J gene is TRBJ2-7, the V gene TRBV27, with 8 positions matching TRBD2. J lost 2 bases, V lost 5 bases, and 5 bases had no gene match. The germline V gene encodes CDR1 MNHEY and CDR2 SMNVEV (reference sequence). The CDR3 extends over 14 amino acids. In nucleotides, the CDR3 is TGTGCCAGCAGTAGGGCGGGAGGCACCTACGAGCAGTACTTC. It is translated as CASSRAGGTYEQYF.

The J gene is TRBJ2-2, the V gene TRBV2; D might be TRBD2 (5 bases). Germline V gene data show CDR1 as SNHLY and CDR2 as FYNNEI. CDR3 length: 15 amino acids. The ends were cut back, 2 bases at V and 6 bases at J, with 13 bases in the middle. The CDR3 loop reads CASSETGTGAGELFF. CDR3 bases: TGTGCCAGCAGTGAAACTGGCACCGGGGCCGGGGAGCTGTTTTTT. The complete variable domain, with remaining parts taken from reference TRBV2 and TRBJ2-2, reads EPEVTQTPSHQVTQMGQEVILRCVPISNHLYFYWYRQILGQKVEFLVSFYNNEISEKSEIFDDQFSVERPDGSNFTLKIRSTKLEDSAMYFCASSETGTGAGELFFGEGSRLTVL.

The genes are TRBV4-1 and TRBJ2-3, with TRBD2 matching 9 bases. The V and J ends lost 0 bases and 5 bases, in that order; junction bases with no gene match: 9. Germline-derived CDR1 and CDR2 are MGHRA and YSYEKL. There are 17 residues in the CDR3. The DNA for the CDR3 is TGCGCCAGCAGCCAAGATGCCGCTAGCGGGACCCGAGATACGCAGTATTTT. It codes for CASSQDAASGTRDTQYF.

This chain joins TRBV30 and TRBJ1-2, with D possibly matching TRBD1 (5 bases). V was shortened by 3 bases and J by 3 bases, with 17 bases between the two germline ends. The CDR3 spans 15 residues. CDR1 is GTSNPN, CDR2 SVGIG, per germline (reference sequence). CDR3 sequence reads: CAWREKGLLHYGYTF. CDR3 sequence (DNA): TGTGCCTGGAGAGAGAAGGGGCTACTTCACTATGGCTACACCTTC. Combining the CDR3 with reference TRBV30 and TRBJ1-2 gives the whole variable domain SQTIHQWPATLVQPVGSPLSLECTVEGTSNPNLYWYRQAAGRGLQLLFYSVGIGQISSEVPQNLSASRPQDRQFILSSKKLLLSDSGFYLCAWREKGLLHYGYTFGSGTRLTVV.

The sample holds one count of this clone. Within the sample, other DNA sequences also encode this same CDR3. The V call is TRBV5-1, the J call TRBJ2-1; D may be TRBD2 (5 bases). The CDR3 totals 13 residues. Germline CDR1 SGHRS, CDR2 YFSETQ. The V and J ends lost 0 bases and 7 bases respectively, with 8 bases between them. The CDR3 sequence is CASSLGSGNEQFF. Here the CDR3 DNA reads TGCGCCAGCAGCTTGGGATCGGGAAATGAGCAGTTCTTC.

This clone has more than one count but fewer than ten. J is TRBJ2-7 and V is TRBV6-1, with D uncertain. Looked up from germline, CDR1 is MNHNS and CDR2 is SASEGT. The V end lost 2 bases, the J end lost 5 bases, and 10 bases lay between the germline ends. The CDR3 is 13 residues long. The CDR3 DNA follows: TGTGCCAGCAGTGAATCGTCAAGGGACGAGCAGTACTTC. Its translation: CASSESSRDEQYF.

The CDR3 DNA reads TGCGCCAGCAGCCAAGCCCGAGGGACAGAGGACACCGGGGAGCTGTTTTTT. It yields the protein CASSQARGTEDTGELFF. The V call is TRBV4-1, the J call TRBJ2-2; 7 positions agree with TRBD1. With 1 base clipped from V and 3 bases from J, the junction kept 8 bases outside the gene matches. The CDR3 extends over 17 amino acids. Germline V CDR1 and CDR2: MGHRA, YSYEKL.

The V and J genes are TRBV9 and TRBJ1-3; tentative D call: TRBD1 (6 bases). In germline, CDR1 is SGDLS, CDR2 YYNGEE. V was cut by 3 bases and J by 8 bases, with 15 bases left in between. The CDR3 runs 14 residues. CDR3 sequence reads: CASSGTAGTYTIYF. DNA for the CDR3: TGTGCCAGCAGCGGGACAGCGGGGACCTACACCATATATTTT. The whole variable domain, remainder taken from reference TRBV9 and TRBJ1-3, is DSGVTQTPKHLITATGQRVTLRCSPRSGDLSVYWYQQSLDQGLQFLIQYYNGEERAKGNILERFSAQQFPDLHSELNLSSLELGDSALYFCASSGTAGTYTIYFGEGSWLTVV.